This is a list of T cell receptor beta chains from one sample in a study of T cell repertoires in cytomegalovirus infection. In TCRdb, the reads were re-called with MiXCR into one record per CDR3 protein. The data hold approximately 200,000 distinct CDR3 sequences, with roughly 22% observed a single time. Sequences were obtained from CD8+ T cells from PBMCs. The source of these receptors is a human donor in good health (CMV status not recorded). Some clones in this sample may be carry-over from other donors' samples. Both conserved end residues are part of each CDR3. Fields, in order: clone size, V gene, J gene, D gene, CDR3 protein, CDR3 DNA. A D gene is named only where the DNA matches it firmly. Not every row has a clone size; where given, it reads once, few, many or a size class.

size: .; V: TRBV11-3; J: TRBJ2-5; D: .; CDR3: CASSRTLRETQYF; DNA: TGTGCCAGCAGCAGGACACTGAGGGAGACCCAGTACTTC
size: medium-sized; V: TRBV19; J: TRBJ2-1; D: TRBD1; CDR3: CASSLKGAGSYNEQFF; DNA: TGTGCCAGTAGCCTGAAGGGGGCAGGTTCGTACAATGAGCAGTTCTTC
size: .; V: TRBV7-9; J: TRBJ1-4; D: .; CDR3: CASSLPFKTAGTNEKLFF; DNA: TGTGCCAGCAGCTTACCTTTTAAGACGGCGGGGACTAATGAAAAACTGTTTTTT
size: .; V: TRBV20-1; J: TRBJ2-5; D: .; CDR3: CSARPTDPGPEETQYF; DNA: TGCAGTGCTAGACCCACTGACCCGGGACCCGAAGAGACCCAGTACTTC
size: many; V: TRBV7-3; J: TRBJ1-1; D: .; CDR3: CASAITGASDTEAFF; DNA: TGTGCCAGCGCCATTACAGGAGCCTCAGACACTGAAGCTTTCTTT
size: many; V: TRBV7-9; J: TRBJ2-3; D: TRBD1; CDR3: CASSLDRGHQDTQYF; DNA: TGTGCCAGCAGCCTGGACAGGGGGCATCAAGATACGCAGTATTTT
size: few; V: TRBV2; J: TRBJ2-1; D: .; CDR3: CASSEGTGRVDEQFF; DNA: TGTGCCAGCAGTGAAGGTACAGGGAGGGTCGATGAGCAGTTCTTC
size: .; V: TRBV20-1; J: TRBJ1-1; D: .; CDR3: CSAIPSELNTEAFF; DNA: TGCAGTGCCATCCCCAGTGAGTTGAACACTGAAGCTTTCTTT
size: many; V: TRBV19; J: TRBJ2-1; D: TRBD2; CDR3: CATEKGAGRYNEQFF; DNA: TGTGCTACGGAAAAAGGAGCGGGGAGGTACAATGAGCAGTTCTTC
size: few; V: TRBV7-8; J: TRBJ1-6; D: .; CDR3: CASSPRGRAHPDNSPLHF; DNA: TGTGCCAGCAGCCCTAGAGGAAGGGCCCACCCCGATAATTCACCCCTCCACTTT
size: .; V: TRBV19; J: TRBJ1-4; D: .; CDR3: CASNGTPNEKLFF; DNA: TGTGCCAGTAACGGGACGCCGAATGAAAAACTGTTTTTT
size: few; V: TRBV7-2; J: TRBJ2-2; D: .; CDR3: CASSLDRGAPNTGELFF; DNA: TGTGCCAGCAGCTTAGACCGCGGGGCTCCGAACACCGGGGAGCTGTTTTTT
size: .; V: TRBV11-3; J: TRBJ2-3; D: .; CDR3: CASSSQGGNQPQYF; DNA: TGTGCCAGCAGCTCCCAGGGGGGCAATCAGCCCCAGTATTTT
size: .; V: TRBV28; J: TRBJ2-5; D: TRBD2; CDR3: CASSQGTSSGYQETQYF; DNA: TGTGCCAGCAGCCAAGGGACTAGCTCGGGGTACCAAGAGACCCAGTACTTC
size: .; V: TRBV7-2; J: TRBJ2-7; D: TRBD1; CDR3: CASSPGQGANEQYF; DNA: TGTGCCAGCAGTCCCGGACAGGGGGCCAACGAGCAGTACTTC
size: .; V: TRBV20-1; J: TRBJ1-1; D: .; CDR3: CSAIYPDRWTEAFF; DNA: TGCAGTGCTATATACCCGGACAGATGGACTGAAGCTTTCTTT
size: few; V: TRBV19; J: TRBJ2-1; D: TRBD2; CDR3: CASSGTSYRNEQFF; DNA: TGTGCCAGTAGTGGGACTAGTTATCGGAATGAGCAGTTCTTC
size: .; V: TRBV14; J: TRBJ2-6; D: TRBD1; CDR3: CASSRRDRGLGANVLTF; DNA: TGTGCCAGCAGCCGCCGGGACAGGGGGCTTGGGGCCAACGTCCTGACTTTC
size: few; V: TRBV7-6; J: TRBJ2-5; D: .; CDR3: CASRGPTQETQYF; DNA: TGTGCCAGCAGGGGACCGACACAGGAGACCCAGTACTTC
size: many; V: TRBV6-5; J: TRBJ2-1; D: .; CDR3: CASSYWVGPGDNEQFF; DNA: TGTGCCAGCAGTTACTGGGTGGGCCCCGGGGACAATGAGCAGTTCTTC
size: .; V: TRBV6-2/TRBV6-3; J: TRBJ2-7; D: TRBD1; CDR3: CASSETGTGIYEQYF; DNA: TGTGCCAGCAGTGAAACCGGGACAGGGATCTACGAGCAGTACTTC
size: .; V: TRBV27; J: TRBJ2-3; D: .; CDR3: CASSLVGGSFTDTQYF; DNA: TGTGCCAGCAGTTTAGTGGGGGGCTCCTTCACAGATACGCAGTATTTT
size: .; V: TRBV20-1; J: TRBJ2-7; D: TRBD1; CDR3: CSAISGTGNSYEQYF; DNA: TGCAGTGCTATCTCCGGGACAGGGAATTCCTACGAGCAGTACTTC
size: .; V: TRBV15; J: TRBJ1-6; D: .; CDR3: CATSRNREVSPLHF; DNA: TGTGCCACCAGCAGAAACAGGGAGGTCTCACCCCTCCACTTT
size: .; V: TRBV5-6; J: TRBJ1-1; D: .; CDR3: CASSLGSSFTAFF; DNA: TGTGCCAGCAGCTTGGGCAGCTCGTTCACAGCTTTCTTT
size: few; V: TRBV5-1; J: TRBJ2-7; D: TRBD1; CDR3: CASSLDRDRDSYEQYF; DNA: TGCGCCAGCAGCTTGGACCGGGACAGGGATTCCTACGAGCAGTACTTC
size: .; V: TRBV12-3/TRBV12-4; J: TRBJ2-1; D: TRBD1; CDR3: CATTGDRDEQFF; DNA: TGTGCCACCACAGGGGATCGGGATGAGCAGTTCTTC
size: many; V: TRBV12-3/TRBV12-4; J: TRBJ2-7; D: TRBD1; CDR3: CASSPGGSYEQYF; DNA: TGTGCCAGCAGTCCAGGGGGATCCTACGAGCAGTACTTC
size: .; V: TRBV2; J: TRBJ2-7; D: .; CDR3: CASSFKGEQYF; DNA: TGTGCCAGCAGCTTTAAGGGCGAGCAGTACTTC
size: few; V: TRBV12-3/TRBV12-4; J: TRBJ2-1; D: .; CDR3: CASSKTGQRSDEQFF; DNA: TGTGCCAGCAGTAAAACGGGACAACGTTCCGATGAGCAGTTCTTC
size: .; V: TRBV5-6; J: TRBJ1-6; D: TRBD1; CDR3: CASSSTGVMSYNSPLHF; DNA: TGTGCCAGCAGCTCGACAGGGGTGATGTCCTATAATTCACCCCTCCACTTT
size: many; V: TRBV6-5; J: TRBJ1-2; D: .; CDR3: CASSWTANPNYGYTF; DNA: TGTGCCAGCAGTTGGACCGCTAACCCTAACTATGGCTACACCTTC